Included here is one TCR beta chain sequence, with context. As yet, its antigen is unknown. The sample originates from a study of cytomegalovirus exposure and HLA in healthy donors. Study findings and constraints: Among the most significant clusters, several appeared linked to common viral pathogens in a later analysis. Listed as cytomegalovirus-associated were 170 or so TCR beta chains. Trimming of TCR beta V- and J-genes showed a link, identified in a later analysis, to a missense DCLRE1C variant.

Primers included in the PCR were 60 Vbeta and 13 Jbeta primers. Only in-frame clones appear in the TCRdb table, and some are missing; sequencing was by immunoSEQ multiplex PCR. In the table there are 150,000 to 200,000 clones, about 88% of which are singletons. Trimming cost V 7 bases and J 0 bases, with 12 bases left between them. The CDR3 loop spans 14 amino acids. Germline CDR1 reads ENHRY; CDR2 reads SYGVKD. The rearrangement joins TRBV10-3 to TRBJ1-2, with TRBD1 as a possible D gene (5 bases). The sample taken for sequencing was PBMCs. This clonotype originated in a girl less than two years old in good health and CMV-seronegative. The CDR3, as DNA: TGTGCCATCACCAAGACAGATCCTAACTATGGCTACACCTTC. Protein: CAITKTDPNYGYTF.